The clone carrying this TCR beta chain was detected many times. This sample's time point: persistent/refractory GD, antithyroid drugs over 5 years with positive TRAb. RNA isolated from PBMCs was used to make the TCR library. With V trimmed by 1 base and J by 5 bases, 1 base remained unmatched. The germline gives CDR1 SGHTA, CDR2 FQGNSA. The CDR3 sequence is 15 residues long. TCR beta libraries were built with iRepertoire HTBI primers and Arm-PCR of CDR3 regions. TCRdb re-called the multiplex PCR reads through MiXCR, storing one row per CDR3 protein. Of around 460,000 distinct CDR3 sequences listed, approximately 23% are singletons. This specimen belongs to a study of regulatory T cells in long-lasting Graves disease.

The chain recombines TRBV7-2 with TRBJ2-5; TRBD2 aligns across 13 bases. The sample consisted of peripheral blood mononuclear cells (PBMCs), taken when the disease was refractory, from a patient treated with antithyroid drugs. The sequence was obtained from a female donor with Graves disease. The CDR3 loop is CASSLVLAGGETQYF. In nucleotides, the CDR3 is TGTGCCAGCAGCTTAGTACTAGCGGGGGGGGAGACCCAGTACTTC.